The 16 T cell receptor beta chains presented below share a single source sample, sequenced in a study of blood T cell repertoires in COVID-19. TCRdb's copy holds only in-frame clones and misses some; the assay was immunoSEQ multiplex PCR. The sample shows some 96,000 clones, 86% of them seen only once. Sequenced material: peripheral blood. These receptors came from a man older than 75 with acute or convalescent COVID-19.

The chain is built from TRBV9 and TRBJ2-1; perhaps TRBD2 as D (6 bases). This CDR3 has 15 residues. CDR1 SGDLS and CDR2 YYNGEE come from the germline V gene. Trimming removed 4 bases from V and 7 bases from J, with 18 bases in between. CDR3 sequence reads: CASSPSEGPWNEQFF. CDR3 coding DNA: TGTGCCAGCAGCCCCTCGGAGGGCCCGTGGAATGAGCAGTTCTTC.

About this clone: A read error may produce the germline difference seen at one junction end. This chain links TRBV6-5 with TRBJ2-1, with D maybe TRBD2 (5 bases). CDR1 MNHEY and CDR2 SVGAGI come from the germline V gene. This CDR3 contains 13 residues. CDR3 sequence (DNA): TGTGCCAGCACTTACCGACCAGCGGCCGAGCAGTTCTTC. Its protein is CASTYRPAAEQFF.

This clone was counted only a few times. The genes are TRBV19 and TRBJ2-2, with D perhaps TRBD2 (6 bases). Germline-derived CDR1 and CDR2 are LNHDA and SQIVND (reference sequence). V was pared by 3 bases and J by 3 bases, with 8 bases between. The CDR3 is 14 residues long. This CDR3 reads CASSIRDYTGELFF. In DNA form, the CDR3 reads TGTGCCAGTAGTATCCGGGACTACACCGGGGAGCTGTTTTTT.

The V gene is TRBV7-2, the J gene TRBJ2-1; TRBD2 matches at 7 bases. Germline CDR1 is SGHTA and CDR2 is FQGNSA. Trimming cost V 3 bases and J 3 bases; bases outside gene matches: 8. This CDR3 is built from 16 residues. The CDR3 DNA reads TGTGCCAGCAGCTTGCAAGCAGGACTAGGCTACAATGAGCAGTTCTTC. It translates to CASSLQAGLGYNEQFF.

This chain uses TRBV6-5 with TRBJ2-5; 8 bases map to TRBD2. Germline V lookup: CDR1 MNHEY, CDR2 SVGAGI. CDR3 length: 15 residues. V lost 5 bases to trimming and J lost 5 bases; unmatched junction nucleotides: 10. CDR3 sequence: CASSPLGAGEETQYF. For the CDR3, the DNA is TGTGCCAGCAGTCCCCTCGGAGCGGGGGAGGAGACCCAGTACTTC.

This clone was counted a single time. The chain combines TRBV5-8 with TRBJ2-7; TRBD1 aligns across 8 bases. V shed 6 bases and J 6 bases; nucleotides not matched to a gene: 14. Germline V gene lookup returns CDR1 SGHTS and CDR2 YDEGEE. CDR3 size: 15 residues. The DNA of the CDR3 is TGTGCCAGCAATTTGGGGGACAGGACCTTAAGCGAGCAGTACTTC. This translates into CASNLGDRTLSEQYF.

The CDR3 sequence is CASSPGQGAPYYGYTF. In DNA, the CDR3 is TGTGCCAGCAGCCCGGGACAGGGGGCGCCCTACTATGGCTACACCTTC. This chain uses TRBV25-1 with TRBJ1-2, with TRBD1 identical over 12 bases. Germline assignment: CDR1 MGHDK and CDR2 SYGVNS. This CDR3 spans 16 amino acids. J was trimmed by 3 bases and V by 6 bases; bases with no gene match: 8.

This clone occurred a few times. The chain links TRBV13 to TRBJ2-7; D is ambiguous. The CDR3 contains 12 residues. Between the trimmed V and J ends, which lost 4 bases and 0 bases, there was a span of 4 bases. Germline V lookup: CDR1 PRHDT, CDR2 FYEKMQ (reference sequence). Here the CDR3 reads CASSSSSYEQYF. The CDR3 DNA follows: TGTGCCAGCAGCTCCAGCTCCTACGAGCAGTACTTC.

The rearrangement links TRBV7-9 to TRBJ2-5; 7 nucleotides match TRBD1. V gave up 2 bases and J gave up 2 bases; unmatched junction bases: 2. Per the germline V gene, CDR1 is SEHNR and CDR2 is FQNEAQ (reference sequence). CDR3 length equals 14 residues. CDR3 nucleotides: TGTGCCAGCAGCTTATGGACAGGACAAGAGACCCAGTACTTC. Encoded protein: CASSLWTGQETQYF.

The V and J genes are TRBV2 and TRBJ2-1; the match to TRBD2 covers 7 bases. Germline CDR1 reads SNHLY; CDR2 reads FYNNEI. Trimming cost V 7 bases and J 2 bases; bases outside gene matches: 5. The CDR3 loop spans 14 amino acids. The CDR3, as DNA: TGTGCCAGCAAAGGCGGGAGTACCTACAATGAGCAGTTCTTC. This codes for CASKGGSTYNEQFF.

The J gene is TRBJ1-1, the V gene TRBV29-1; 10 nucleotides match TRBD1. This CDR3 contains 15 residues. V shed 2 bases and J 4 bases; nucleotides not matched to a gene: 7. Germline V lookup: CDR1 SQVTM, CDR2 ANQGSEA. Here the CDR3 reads CSVETSGQGFTEAFF. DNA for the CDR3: TGCAGCGTTGAAACTTCGGGACAGGGGTTCACTGAAGCTTTCTTT.

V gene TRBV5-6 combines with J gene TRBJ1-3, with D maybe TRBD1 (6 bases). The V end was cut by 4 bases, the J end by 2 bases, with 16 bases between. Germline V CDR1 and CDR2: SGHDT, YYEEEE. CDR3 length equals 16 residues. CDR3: CASSTVRNRAGNTIYF. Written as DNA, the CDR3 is TGTGCCAGCAGCACCGTGAGGAACAGGGCTGGAAACACCATATATTTT.

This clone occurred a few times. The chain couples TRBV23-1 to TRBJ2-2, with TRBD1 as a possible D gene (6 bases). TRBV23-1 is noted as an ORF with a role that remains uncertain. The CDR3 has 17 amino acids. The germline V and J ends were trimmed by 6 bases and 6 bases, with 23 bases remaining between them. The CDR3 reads CASSPIMGAVCAGELFF. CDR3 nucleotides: TGCGCCAGCAGCCCAATAATGGGGGCGGTATGTGCCGGGGAGCTGTTTTTT.

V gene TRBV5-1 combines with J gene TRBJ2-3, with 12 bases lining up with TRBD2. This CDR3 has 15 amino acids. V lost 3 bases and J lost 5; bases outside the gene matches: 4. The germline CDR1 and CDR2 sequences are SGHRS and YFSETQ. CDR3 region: CASSSLAGGEDTQYF. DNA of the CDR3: TGCGCCAGCAGCTCACTAGCGGGAGGAGAAGATACGCAGTATTTT.

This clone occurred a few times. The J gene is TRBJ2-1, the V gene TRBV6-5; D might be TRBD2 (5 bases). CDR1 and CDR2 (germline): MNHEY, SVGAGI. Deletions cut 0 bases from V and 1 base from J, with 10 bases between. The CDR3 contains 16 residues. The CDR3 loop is CASSYSEGLSYNEQFF. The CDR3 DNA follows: TGTGCCAGCAGTTACTCAGAGGGCTTATCCTACAATGAGCAGTTCTTC.

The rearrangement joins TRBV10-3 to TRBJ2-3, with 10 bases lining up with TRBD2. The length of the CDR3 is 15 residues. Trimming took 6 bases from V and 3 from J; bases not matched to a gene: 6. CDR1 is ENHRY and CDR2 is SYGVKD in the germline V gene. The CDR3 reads CAIRLTSGITDTQYF. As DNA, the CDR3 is TGTGCCATCAGGCTTACTAGCGGGATAACAGATACGCAGTATTTT.